This T cell receptor (beta chain) was profiled in a study of blood T cell repertoires in COVID-19. Trimming removed 8 bases at V and 4 bases at J, with 20 bases between. This CDR3 is 15 amino acids long. Looked up from germline, CDR1 is MNHEY and CDR2 is SMNVEV (reference sequence). Using immunoSEQ multiplex PCR, the repertoire was profiled, and TCRdb retains in-frame clones only, with some absent. This table holds some 170,000 clones, 82% found once. The gene calls are TRBV27 and TRBJ1-2; D unresolved. This clonotype was sampled from a woman in her seventies with acute or convalescent COVID-19. The specimen sequenced was peripheral blood. CDR3 in amino acids: CASYPAAGNSYGYTF. The CDR3 coding sequence is TGTGCCAGCTACCCCGCTGCGGGCAACTCCTATGGCTACACCTTC.